A single sample is the source of the 5 T cell receptor beta chains below, sequenced in a study of blood T cells in healthy people across ages. A second PCR of roughly 7 to 11 cycles used a sample-barcoded 5' primer and a J-beta primer mix. TCRdb processed the 5' RACE reads anew with MiXCR; each CDR3 protein has one entry. Of about 1.4 million distinct CDR3 sequences listed, roughly 59% are singletons. The sequenced sample consisted of blood. The source is a man younger than 35 in good health.

V gene TRBV4-1 combines with J gene TRBJ2-1; D is unresolved. Germline V gives CDR1 MGHRA, CDR2 YSYEKL. Trimming removed 1 base at V and 2 bases at J, with 9 bases between. The CDR3 is 15 amino acids. The CDR3 loop is CASSQAEAAYNEQFF. The CDR3 DNA reads as TGCGCCAGCAGCCAAGCAGAGGCAGCCTACAATGAGCAGTTCTTC.

The chain couples TRBV4-2 to TRBJ2-7, with 7 bases identical to TRBD1. V lost 0 bases, J lost 0 bases, and 5 bases stayed unmatched. The CDR3 has 16 residues. Germline V gene data show CDR1 as LGHNA and CDR2 as YNFKEQ. The CDR3 sequence is CASSQDRQGRSYEQYF. CDR3 nucleotide sequence: TGTGCCAGCAGCCAAGATCGACAGGGCCGCTCCTACGAGCAGTACTTC.

V gene TRBV3-1 combines with J gene TRBJ2-3; 7 bases line up with TRBD2. This CDR3 has 15 residues. Unmatched junction bases numbered 6, after V lost 4 bases and J lost 2 bases. The germline CDR1 and CDR2 sequences are LGHDT and YNNKEL (reference sequence). Written as DNA, the CDR3 is TGTGCCAGCAGCCCTACTCTAGCGGACACAGATACGCAGTATTTT. The encoded protein is CASSPTLADTDTQYF.

This clonotype was detected only a few times. The rearrangement uses TRBV15 and TRBJ1-5; D gene unclear. Germline CDR1 is LNHNV and CDR2 is YYDKDF (reference sequence). With 0 bases removed from V and 0 bases from J, the gap between germline ends came to 12 bases. This CDR3 is built from 17 residues. In DNA form, the CDR3 reads TGTGCCACCAGCAGAGATCTGGGAGCGTTTAGCAATCAGCCCCAGCATTTT. Translated: CATSRDLGAFSNQPQHF. Based on the CDR3 plus reference TRBV15 and TRBJ1-5, the full variable domain is DAMVIQNPRYQVTQFGKPVTLSCSQTLNHNVMYWYQQKSSQAPKLLFHYYDKDFNNEADTPDNFQSRRPNTSFCFLDIRSPGLGDTAMYLCATSRDLGAFSNQPQHFGDGTRLSIL.

The chain couples TRBV20-1 to TRBJ2-3, with D unresolved. The V end was cut by 1 base, the J end by 5 bases, with 7 bases between. The CDR3 consists of 12 residues. CDR1 is DFQATT and CDR2 is SNEGSKA in the germline V gene (reference sequence). The DNA of the CDR3 is TGCAGTGCTAGAGGCTCCCGAGATACGCAGTATTTT. Amino acids: CSARGSRDTQYF.